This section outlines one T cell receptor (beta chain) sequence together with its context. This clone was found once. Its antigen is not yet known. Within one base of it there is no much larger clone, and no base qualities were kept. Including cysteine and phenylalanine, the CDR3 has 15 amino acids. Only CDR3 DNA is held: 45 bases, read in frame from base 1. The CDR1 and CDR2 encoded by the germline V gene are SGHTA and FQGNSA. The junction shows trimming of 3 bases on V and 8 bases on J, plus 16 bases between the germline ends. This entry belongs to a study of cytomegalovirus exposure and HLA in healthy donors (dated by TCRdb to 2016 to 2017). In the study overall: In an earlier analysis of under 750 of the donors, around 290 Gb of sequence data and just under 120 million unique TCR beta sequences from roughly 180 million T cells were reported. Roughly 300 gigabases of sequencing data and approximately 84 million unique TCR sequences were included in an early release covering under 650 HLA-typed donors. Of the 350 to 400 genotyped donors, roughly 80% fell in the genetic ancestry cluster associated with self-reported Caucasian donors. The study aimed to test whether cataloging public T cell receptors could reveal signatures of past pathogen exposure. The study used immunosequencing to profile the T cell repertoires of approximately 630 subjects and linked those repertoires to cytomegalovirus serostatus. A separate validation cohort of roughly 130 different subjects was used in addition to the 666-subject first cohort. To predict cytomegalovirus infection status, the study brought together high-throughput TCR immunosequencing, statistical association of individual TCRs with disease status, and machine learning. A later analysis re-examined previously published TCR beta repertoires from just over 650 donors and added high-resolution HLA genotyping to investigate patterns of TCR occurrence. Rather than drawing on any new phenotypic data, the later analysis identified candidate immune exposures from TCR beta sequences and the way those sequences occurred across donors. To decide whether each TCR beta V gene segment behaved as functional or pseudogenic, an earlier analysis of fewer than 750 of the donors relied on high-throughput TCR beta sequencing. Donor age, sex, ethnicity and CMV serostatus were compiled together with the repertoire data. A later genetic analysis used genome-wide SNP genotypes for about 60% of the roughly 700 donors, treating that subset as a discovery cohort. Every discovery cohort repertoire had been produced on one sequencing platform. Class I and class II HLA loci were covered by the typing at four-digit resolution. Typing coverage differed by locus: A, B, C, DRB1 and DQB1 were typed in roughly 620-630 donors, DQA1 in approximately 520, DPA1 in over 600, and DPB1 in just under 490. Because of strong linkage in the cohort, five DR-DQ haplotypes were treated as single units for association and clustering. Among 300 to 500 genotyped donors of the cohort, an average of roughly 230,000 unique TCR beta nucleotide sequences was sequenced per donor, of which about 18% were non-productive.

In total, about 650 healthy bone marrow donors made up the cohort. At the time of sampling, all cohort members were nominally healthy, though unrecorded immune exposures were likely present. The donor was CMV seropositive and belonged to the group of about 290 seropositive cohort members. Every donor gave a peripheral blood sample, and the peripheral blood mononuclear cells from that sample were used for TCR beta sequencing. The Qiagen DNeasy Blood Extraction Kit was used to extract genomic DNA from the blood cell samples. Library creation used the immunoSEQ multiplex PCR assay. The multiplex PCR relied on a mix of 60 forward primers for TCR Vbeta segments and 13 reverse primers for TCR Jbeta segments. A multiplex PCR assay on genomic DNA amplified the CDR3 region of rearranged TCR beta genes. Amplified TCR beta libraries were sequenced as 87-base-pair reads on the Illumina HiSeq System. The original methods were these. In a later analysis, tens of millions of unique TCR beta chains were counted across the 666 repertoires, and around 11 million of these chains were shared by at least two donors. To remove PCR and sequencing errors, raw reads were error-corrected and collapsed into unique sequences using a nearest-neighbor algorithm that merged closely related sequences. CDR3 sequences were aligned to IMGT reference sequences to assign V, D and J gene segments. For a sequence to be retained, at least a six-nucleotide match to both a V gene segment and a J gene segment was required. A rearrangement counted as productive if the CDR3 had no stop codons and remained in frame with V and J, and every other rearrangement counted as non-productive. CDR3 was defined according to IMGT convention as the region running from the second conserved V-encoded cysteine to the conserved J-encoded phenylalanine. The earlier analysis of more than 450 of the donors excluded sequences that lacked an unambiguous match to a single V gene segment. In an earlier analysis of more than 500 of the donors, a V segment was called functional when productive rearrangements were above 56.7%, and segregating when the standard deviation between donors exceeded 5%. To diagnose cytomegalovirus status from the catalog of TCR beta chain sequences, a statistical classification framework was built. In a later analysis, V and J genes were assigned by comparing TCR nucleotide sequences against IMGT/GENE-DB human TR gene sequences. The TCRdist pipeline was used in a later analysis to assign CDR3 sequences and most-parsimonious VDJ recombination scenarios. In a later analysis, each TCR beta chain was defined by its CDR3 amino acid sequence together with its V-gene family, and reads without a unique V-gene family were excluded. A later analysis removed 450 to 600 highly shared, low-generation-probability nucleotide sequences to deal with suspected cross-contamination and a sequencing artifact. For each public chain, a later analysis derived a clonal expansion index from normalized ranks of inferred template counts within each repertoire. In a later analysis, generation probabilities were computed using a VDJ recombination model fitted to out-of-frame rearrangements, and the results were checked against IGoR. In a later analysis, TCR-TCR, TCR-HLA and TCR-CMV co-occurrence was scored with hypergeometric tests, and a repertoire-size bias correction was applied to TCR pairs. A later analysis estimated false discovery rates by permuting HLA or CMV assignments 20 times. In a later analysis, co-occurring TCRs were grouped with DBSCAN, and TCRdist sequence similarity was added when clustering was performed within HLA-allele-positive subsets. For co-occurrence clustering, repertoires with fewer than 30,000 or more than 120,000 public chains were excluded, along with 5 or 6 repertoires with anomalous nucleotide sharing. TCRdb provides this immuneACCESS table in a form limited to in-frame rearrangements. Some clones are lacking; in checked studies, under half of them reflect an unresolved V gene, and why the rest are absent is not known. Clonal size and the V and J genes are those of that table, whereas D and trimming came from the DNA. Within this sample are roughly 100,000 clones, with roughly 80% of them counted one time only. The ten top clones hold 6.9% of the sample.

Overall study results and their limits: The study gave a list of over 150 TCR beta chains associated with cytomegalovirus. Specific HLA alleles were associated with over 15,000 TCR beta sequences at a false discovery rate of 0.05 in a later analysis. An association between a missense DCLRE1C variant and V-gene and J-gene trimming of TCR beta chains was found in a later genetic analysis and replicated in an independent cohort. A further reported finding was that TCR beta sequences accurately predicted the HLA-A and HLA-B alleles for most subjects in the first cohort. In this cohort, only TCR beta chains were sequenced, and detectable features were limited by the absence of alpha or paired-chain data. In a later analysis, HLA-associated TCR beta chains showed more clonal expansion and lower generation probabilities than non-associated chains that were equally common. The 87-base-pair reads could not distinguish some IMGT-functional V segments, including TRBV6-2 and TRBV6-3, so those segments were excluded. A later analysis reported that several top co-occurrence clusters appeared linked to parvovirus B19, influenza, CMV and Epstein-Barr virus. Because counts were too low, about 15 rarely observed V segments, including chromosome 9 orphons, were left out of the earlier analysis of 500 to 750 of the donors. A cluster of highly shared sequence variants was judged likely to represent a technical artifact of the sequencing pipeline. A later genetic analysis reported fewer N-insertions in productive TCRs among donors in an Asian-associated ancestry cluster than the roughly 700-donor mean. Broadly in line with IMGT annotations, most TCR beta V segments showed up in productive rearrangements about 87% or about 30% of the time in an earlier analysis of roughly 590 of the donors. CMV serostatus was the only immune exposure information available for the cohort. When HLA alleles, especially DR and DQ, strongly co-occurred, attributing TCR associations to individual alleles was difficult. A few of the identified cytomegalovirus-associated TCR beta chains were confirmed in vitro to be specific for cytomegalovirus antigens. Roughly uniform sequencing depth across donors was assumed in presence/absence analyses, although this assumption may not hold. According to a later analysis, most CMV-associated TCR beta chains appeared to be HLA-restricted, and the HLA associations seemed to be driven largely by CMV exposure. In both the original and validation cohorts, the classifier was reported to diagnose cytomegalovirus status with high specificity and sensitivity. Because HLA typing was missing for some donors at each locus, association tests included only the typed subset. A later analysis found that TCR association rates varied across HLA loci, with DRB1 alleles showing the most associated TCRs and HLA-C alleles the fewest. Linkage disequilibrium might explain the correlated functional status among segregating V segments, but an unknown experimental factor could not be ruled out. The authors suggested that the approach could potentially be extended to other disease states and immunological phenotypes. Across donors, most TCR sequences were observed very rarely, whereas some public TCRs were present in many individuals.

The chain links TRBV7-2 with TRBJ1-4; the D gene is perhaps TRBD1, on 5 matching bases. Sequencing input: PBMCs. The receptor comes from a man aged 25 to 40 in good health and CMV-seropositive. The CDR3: CASSLPHPRQEKLFF. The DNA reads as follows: TGTGCCAGCAGCTTGCCGCATCCGAGACAGGAAAAACTGTTTTTT.